This TCR beta chain was captured in a study of vaccination and CD4 T cells after COVID-19. The overall study: Median draw time for post-COVID samples was over 100 days post-diagnosis (range 35 to 161).

Study-level points and caveats: The rise in median SARS-CoV-2-reactive clonotypes, from about 20 to 38, was not significant.

With V trimmed by 5 bases and J by 4 bases, 7 bases remained unmatched. This CDR3 region has 13 residues. The V gene's germline CDR1 is DFQATT and CDR2 SNEGSKA (reference sequence). About this clonotype: Its matching antigen is unknown.

At the Johns Hopkins FTIC core, DNA taken from cultured CD4+ T cells was sequenced by way of the Oncomine TCR Beta short-read assay. TCRdb reanalysed the PCR reads using MiXCR and keeps one entry per CDR3 protein. The repertoire has around 15,000 distinct CDR3 sequences, 44% of them found once; the top ten carry about 7%. Treatment: roughly nine-day PBMC culture with coronavirus spike peptide pools or control peptides (ViraFEST assay). The medium had half its volume replaced with fresh IL-2 medium on days 3 and 7. The sequences come from CD4+ T cells from blood, cultured in vitro, collected after SARS-CoV-2 vaccination. The receptor comes from a human donor who had recovered from COVID-19. V gene TRBV20-1 combines with J gene TRBJ1-2; 7 nucleotides match TRBD1. The CDR3 DNA reads TGCAGTGCTCAGACCGGGACAGTCTATGGCTACACCTTC. The encoded protein is CSAQTGTVYGYTF.